Listed here is a single TCR beta chain. Its antigen has not been determined. No base quality information exists; no much larger clone differs at one position. The immunoSEQ Assay, a bias-controlled multiplex PCR, was used to amplify TCRbeta CDR3 regions from genomic DNA. Regarding the original processing steps: Within the assay, amplification of reference gene primers was used to estimate how many nucleated cells each sample contained. To quantify the absolute abundance of each unique TCRbeta CDR3 rearrangement, sequence reads were collapsed and filtered. For each sample, productive Simpson clonality was calculated by taking the square root of Simpson's diversity index across productive rearrangements. The clones in this table, taken by TCRdb from immuneACCESS, are in-frame only. Not every clone is retained; where verified, under half of the shortfall comes from an unresolved V gene, and the cause of the rest is unknown. V, J and clone size reflect that table, while D and trimming were determined from the DNA. This sample comprises around 200,000 clones, around 80% of them detected only once. Together, the top ten hold 7% to 8.5% of the sample.

The record originates from a study of blood T cell repertoires in COVID-19 (dated by TCRdb to between 2020 and 2021). Turning to the overall study: Samples covering the acute and convalescent phases of COVID-19 were provided by collaborators in the United States, Italy and Spain. The prospective study material was composed of cDNA or gDNA derived from T cells, B-cell-depleted T cells, or PBMCs. Subjects who had been exposed to COVID-19, were actively infected with it, or had recovered from it provided the deeply sampled blood TCRbeta repertoires that made up the dataset. The repertoires were released in a freely available public database meant as a resource for research on the immune response to SARS-CoV-2. Samples were obtained from the ongoing ImmuneRACE study (first 160 participants) and from over a thousand subjects provided by 6 global collaborators. Nearly every sample came with metadata listing a de-identified subject ID, COVID-19 status, age in years and sex. HLA class I and class II types, where available, came from metadata supplied by the sample provider rather than from assay-based typing.

Participants in the prospective study were enrolled through a virtual design, were aged roughly 18 to 100 years, and lived in under 25 United States geographic areas. In the prospective study, participants were assigned to cohorts based on the clinical history participants reported in a screening survey and a study questionnaire. Mobile phlebotomists in the prospective study collected whole blood, serum and a nasopharyngeal or oropharyngeal swab from every participant. Prospective study participants could optionally give additional blood draws and questionnaires over an approximately two-month period. Blood samples from the prospective study were shipped frozen or at room temperature prior to DNA extraction. The full study reports these points: How much clinical and demographic metadata was included differed by source and by participant, and the metadata was provided uncurated.

V drops 1 base and J drops 1 base, leaving 2 bases in between. For CDR1 and CDR2, the germline V gene (reference sequence) lists LGHDT and YNNKEL. Inclusive of the bounding cysteine and phenylalanine, the CDR3 is 12 residues long. The CDR3 DNA has 36 bases and is translated from base 1. The rearrangement joined TRBV3-1 (or the pseudogene TRBV3-2) to TRBJ2-7; too little of a D gene remains to name it. The sample comprised PBMCs or T cells enriched from blood (not recorded which). This receptor was identified in a woman aged 40 to 49 with acute COVID-19. The DNA sequence reads TGTGCCAGCAGCCAAGCATCCTACGAGCAGTACTTC. Its translation is CASSQASYEQYF.